This T cell receptor beta chain derives from a study of Graves' ophthalmopathy and Graves' hyperthyroidism. Investigators amplified TCR beta CDR3 regions from RNA transcripts. RT-PCR with HTBI primers came first, then second-round multiplex PCR. TCRdb passed the multiplex PCR reads through MiXCR, listing each CDR3 protein once. The sample lists some 1.1 million distinct CDR3 sequences, approximately 35% occurring once. This receptor was obtained from an adult man with Graves' hyperthyroidism. The sequenced material came from peripheral blood or thyroid tissue (not recorded which).

The CDR3 region is CASSQGRNFNQPQHF. CDR3 bases: TGTGCCAGCAGCCAGGGACGGAACTTCAATCAGCCCCAGCATTTT. This chain connects TRBV7-8 to TRBJ1-5; a possible D gene is TRBD1 (5 bases). The germline V gene encodes CDR1 SGHVS and CDR2 FQNEAQ. The CDR3 has 15 residues. V was pared by 5 bases and J by 3 bases, with 14 bases between.